This TCR beta chain comes out of a study of neurological immune-mediated disorders. Notes on the study in general: Across subjects, no CDR3 amino acid sequence appeared in expanded clones of more than one subject, a finding that suggested private repertoires in all groups.

This clonotype was observed at least ten times. What it binds is unknown. CDR3 length equals 19 residues. Losses at the gene ends were 0 bases for V and 1 base for J; bases not matched to a gene: 14. The germline CDR1 and CDR2 sequences are ENHRY and SYGVKD. Synthesis of cDNA was carried out by template-switch 5'RACE. The reaction used 10-nucleotide random UMIs. Each CDR3 protein is one row after TCRdb ran MiXCR on the 5' RACE reads. The data hold tens of thousands of distinct CDR3 sequences, with roughly 2.5% observed a single time. The unsorted libraries had their origin in 2 million PBMCs stored at -80 C.

The source material was PBMCs. The chain combines TRBV10-3 with TRBJ1-1; 7 positions agree with TRBD1. The sequence was obtained from a man aged 50-60 years with multiple sclerosis. The CDR3 nucleotides read TGTGCCATCAGTGAGTCGACGTCGTGGCAGGGGGTGTCGAACACTGAAGCTTTCTTT. Translation: CAISESTSWQGVSNTEAFF.